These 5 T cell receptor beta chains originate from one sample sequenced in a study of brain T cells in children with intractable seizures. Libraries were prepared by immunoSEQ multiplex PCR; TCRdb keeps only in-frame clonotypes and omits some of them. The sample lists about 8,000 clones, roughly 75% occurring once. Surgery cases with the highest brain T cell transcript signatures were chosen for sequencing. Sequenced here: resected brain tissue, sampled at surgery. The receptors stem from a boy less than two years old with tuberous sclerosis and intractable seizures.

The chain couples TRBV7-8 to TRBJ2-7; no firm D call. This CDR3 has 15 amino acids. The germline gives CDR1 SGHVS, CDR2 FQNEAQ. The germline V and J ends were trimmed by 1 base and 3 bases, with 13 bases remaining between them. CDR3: CASSLESAAFYEQYF. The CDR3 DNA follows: TGTGCCAGCAGCTTAGAATCCGCGGCCTTCTACGAGCAGTACTTC.

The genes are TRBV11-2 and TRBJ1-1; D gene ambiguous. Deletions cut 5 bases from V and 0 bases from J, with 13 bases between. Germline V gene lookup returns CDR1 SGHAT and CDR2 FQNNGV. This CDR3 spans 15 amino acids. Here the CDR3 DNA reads TGTGCCAGCAGCGGAAGGGAGATCATGAACACTGAAGCTTTCTTT. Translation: CASSGREIMNTEAFF.

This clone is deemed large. Written as DNA, the CDR3 is TGTGCCAGCGATCCCGGGGAGCTGTTTTTT. Translated, it gives CASDPGELFF. The chain employs TRBV7-9 and TRBJ2-2; no clear D. Germline V CDR1 and CDR2: SEHNR, FQNEAQ (reference sequence). Trimming pared 8 bases from V and 6 bases from J, leaving 4 bases between. CDR3 length: 10 amino acids.

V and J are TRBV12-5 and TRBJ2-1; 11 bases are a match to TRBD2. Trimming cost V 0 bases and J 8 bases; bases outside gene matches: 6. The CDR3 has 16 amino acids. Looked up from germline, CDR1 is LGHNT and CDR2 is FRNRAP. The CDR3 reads CASGLVPSGRTDEQFF. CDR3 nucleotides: TGTGCTAGTGGTTTGGTACCTAGCGGGAGGACGGATGAGCAGTTCTTC.

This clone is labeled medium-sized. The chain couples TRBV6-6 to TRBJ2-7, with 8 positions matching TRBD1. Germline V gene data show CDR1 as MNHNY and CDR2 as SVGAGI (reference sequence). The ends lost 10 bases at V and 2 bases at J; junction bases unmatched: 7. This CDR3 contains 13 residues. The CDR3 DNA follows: TGTGCCATCCGGACAGGGCCTGCCTACGAGCAGTACTTC. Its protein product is CAIRTGPAYEQYF.